One sample yielded the 21 T cell receptor beta chains listed below, sequenced in a study of shared clonotypes between healthy human individuals. The method was immunoSEQ multiplex PCR; TCRdb's version includes in-frame clones alone and lacks a portion of them. The table lists some 550,000 clones, approximately 97% of them singletons. Specimen: naive CD4+ T cells sorted from blood. Subset meaning: CD45RA+ positively selected. These receptor sequences come from a woman aged 25-40 years in good health.

The chain carries TRBV9 and TRBJ2-1; 7 positions agree with TRBD2. The V segment lost 0 bases and the J segment 0 bases; nucleotides outside the gene matches: 9. The CDR3 is made up of 18 amino acids. Germline CDR1 reads SGDLS; CDR2 reads YYNGEE. The CDR3 nucleotides read TGTGCCAGCAGCGTAGTAGCGGGCCCTTTCAGCTCCTACAATGAGCAGTTCTTC. Amino acids: CASSVVAGPFSSYNEQFF.

The chain uses TRBV19 and TRBJ1-5; TRBD1 agrees at 8 bases. The CDR3 spans 15 residues. Germline loops: CDR1 LNHDA, CDR2 SQIVND (reference sequence). Trimming at V came to 6 bases and at J to 2 bases, leaving 6 bases not matched to a gene. This chain's CDR3 is CASSSTGGGNQPQHF. The CDR3 region has the DNA TGTGCCAGTAGCAGTACAGGGGGTGGCAATCAGCCCCAGCATTTT.

This clone was detected once. The chain joins TRBV28 to TRBJ2-4; possible D gene TRBD1, 6 bases. The CDR3 sequence is 16 residues long. Germline assignment: CDR1 MDHEN and CDR2 SYDVKM. V lost 5 bases and J 0 bases, leaving 14 bases between the germline ends. The CDR3 DNA sequence: TGTGCCAGCAGTAGCCCAGGGGTTCCAGCCAAAAACATTCAGTACTTC. Amino acids: CASSSPGVPAKNIQYF.

The chain combines TRBV15 with TRBJ2-3; no clear D gene. The CDR3 length is 12 residues. Between the trimmed V and J ends, which lost 0 bases and 9 bases, there was a span of 7 bases. Germline loops: CDR1 LNHNV, CDR2 YYDKDF (reference sequence). As DNA, the CDR3 is TGTGCCACCAGCAGAGATTCGAGCACGCAGTATTTT. It codes for CATSRDSSTQYF.

This rearrangement joins TRBV10-2 to TRBJ2-7; D is undetermined. The V gene's germline CDR1 is WSHSY and CDR2 SAAADI. The germline V and J ends were trimmed by 4 bases and 0 bases, with 7 bases remaining between them. The length of the CDR3 is 13 residues. This CDR3 is CASSGDSSYEQYF. The CDR3 nucleotides read TGCGCCAGCAGTGGCGATTCCTCCTACGAGCAGTACTTC.

Concerning this clone: The sample has other DNA sequences that encode this CDR3 too. This chain uses TRBV28 with TRBJ2-7, with D hard to call. Germline CDR1 reads MDHEN; CDR2 reads SYDVKM. Trimming stripped 4 bases from V and 3 bases from J, with 4 bases between. There are 11 residues in the CDR3. Written as DNA, the CDR3 is TGTGCCAGCAGTTCTTTCTACGAGCAGTACTTC. It encodes CASSSFYEQYF.

This clone was seen only once. V is TRBV4-2 and J is TRBJ2-3, with TRBD2 matching 7 bases. The trim removed 0 bases at V and 4 bases at J, leaving 4 bases unmatched. The CDR3 contains 15 residues. The germline V gene has CDR1 LGHNA and CDR2 YNFKEQ. CDR3 sequence: CASSQEGGSPDTQYF. CDR3 in DNA: TGTGCCAGCAGCCAAGAGGGCGGGAGCCCAGATACGCAGTATTTT.

The chain employs TRBV7-9 and TRBJ2-3; D remains unclear. The CDR3 covers 11 residues. V was clipped by 7 bases and J by 6 bases, with 8 bases between them. The germline V gene has CDR1 SEHNR and CDR2 FQNEAQ (reference sequence). CDR3 nucleotides: TGTGCCAGCACCCTGGGGGATACGCAGTATTTT. It translates to CASTLGDTQYF.

This clone was counted once. The chain joins TRBV7-9 to TRBJ2-1; D uncertain. CDR1 SEHNR and CDR2 FQNEAQ come from the germline V gene (reference sequence). V was pared by 3 bases and J by 3 bases, with 6 bases between. There are 13 residues in the CDR3. In DNA, the CDR3 is TGTGCCAGCAGCTTCGGGTACTACAATGAGCAGTTCTTC. It encodes CASSFGYYNEQFF.

This clone was detected only once. V gene TRBV5-1 combines with J gene TRBJ1-3; D not resolved. CDR1 SGHRS and CDR2 YFSETQ come from the germline V gene. The CDR3 extends over 14 amino acids. V lost 1 base, J lost 2 bases, and 7 bases lay in between. This CDR3 reads CASSLMQPGNTIYF. The CDR3 DNA reads TGCGCCAGCAGCTTGATGCAACCTGGAAACACCATATATTTT.

The V and J genes are TRBV28 and TRBJ2-1, with D perhaps TRBD2 (6 bases). V lost 5 bases, J lost 5 bases, and 10 bases lay in between. CDR3 length: 13 amino acids. Germline V CDR1 and CDR2: MDHEN, SYDVKM. This chain's CDR3 is CASSQGLNNEQFF. DNA for the CDR3: TGTGCCAGCAGTCAGGGACTCAACAATGAGCAGTTCTTC.

J is TRBJ1-2 and V is TRBV6-6, with 7 bases identical to TRBD1. CDR1 and CDR2 (germline): MNHNY, SVGAGI (reference sequence). V shed 2 bases, J shed 5 bases, and the junction held 11 bases outside the gene matches. The CDR3 sequence is 16 residues long. As DNA, the CDR3 is TGTGCCAGCAGTTACGCCGGGACAGAAAACATTTATGGCTACACCTTC. It is translated as CASSYAGTENIYGYTF.

The chain's CDR3 is CASRVGQARNEQYF. The CDR3 nucleotides are TGTGCCAGCAGGGTGGGGCAGGCCCGCAACGAGCAGTACTTC. V gene TRBV6-6 combines with J gene TRBJ2-7, with D perhaps TRBD1 (5 bases). V lost 6 bases and J 5 bases, leaving 17 bases between the germline ends. The CDR3 runs to 14 residues. Germline V CDR1 and CDR2: MNHNY, SVGAGI (reference sequence).

The gene calls are TRBV4-1 and TRBJ1-5; no firm D call. Trimming took 0 bases from V and 3 from J, leaving 9 bases between them. CDR3 length: 15 amino acids. Germline values: CDR1 MGHRA, CDR2 YSYEKL. The CDR3 reads CASSQDLTTNQPQHF. DNA of the CDR3: TGCGCCAGCAGCCAAGATCTCACGACCAATCAGCCCCAGCATTTT.

V is TRBV7-6 and J is TRBJ2-2; no firm D call. Germline V gives CDR1 SGHVS, CDR2 FNYEAQ. Trimming shortened V by 0 bases and J by 2 bases, and 10 bases separated the two germline ends. There are 16 residues in the CDR3. The CDR3 DNA reads TGTGCCAGCAGCTTAGCACCAGCTCCTAACACCGGGGAGCTGTTTTTT. This codes for CASSLAPAPNTGELFF.

The chain is built from TRBV5-1 and TRBJ2-7, with 12 bases identical to TRBD2. There are 15 residues in the CDR3. Germline assignment: CDR1 SGHRS and CDR2 YFSETQ. V was clipped by 4 bases and J by 6 bases; unmatched bases: 8. The CDR3 is CASSRGTSGSGEQYF. For the CDR3, the DNA is TGCGCCAGCAGCCGCGGGACTAGCGGGTCCGGCGAGCAGTACTTC.

The chain links TRBV4-2 to TRBJ2-7; 8 bases line up with TRBD2. With V trimmed by 5 bases and J by 1 base, 7 bases remained unmatched. Germline V gene lookup returns CDR1 LGHNA and CDR2 YNFKEQ. This CDR3 has 15 residues. The CDR3 DNA follows: TGTGCCAGCAGCTCAAGCGGGAGTCCGTCCTACGAGCAGTACTTC. Translated: CASSSSGSPSYEQYF.

V is TRBV2 and J is TRBJ1-5; 7 bases map to TRBD1. Germline CDR1 reads SNHLY; CDR2 reads FYNNEI. The CDR3 is made up of 14 amino acids. V lost 4 bases and J lost 5; bases outside the gene matches: 5. Here the CDR3 DNA reads TGTGCCAGCAGTGCACAGGGGTGGTATCAGCCCCAGCATTTT. This sequence encodes CASSAQGWYQPQHF.

This chain uses TRBV28 with TRBJ1-2; 11 bases match TRBD1. The CDR3 runs to 14 residues. Germline V CDR1 and CDR2: MDHEN, SYDVKM. V dropped 5 bases and J dropped 8; count of bases not matched to a gene: 7. CDR3 in DNA: TGTGCCAGCAGTCGAGGACAGGGGGCATACGGCTACACCTTC. The encoded protein is CASSRGQGAYGYTF.

The chain recombines TRBV9 with TRBJ2-2; D perhaps matches TRBD2 (5 bases). CDR1 SGDLS and CDR2 YYNGEE come from the germline V gene. The CDR3 runs 14 residues. Deletions cut 0 bases from V and 6 bases from J, with 9 bases between. CDR3 sequence (DNA): TGTGCCAGCAGCGTAGCCCGGGGTTCCGGGGAGCTGTTTTTT. Protein sequence: CASSVARGSGELFF.

The rearrangement uses TRBV28 and TRBJ2-5; D remains unclear. The J call is in doubt because the DNA end fits TRBJ2-7 better. Per the germline V gene, CDR1 is MDHEN and CDR2 is SYDVKM. The CDR3 spans 15 residues. For the CDR3, the DNA is TGTGCCAGCAGCCTAACCACAGTCAAAACCTACGAGCAGTACTTC. Protein: CASSLTTVKTYEQYF.